Reported below is one TCR beta chain. How the authors handled the data: Amplification from reference gene primers served as the basis for estimated nucleated cell counts. Measured with immunoSEQ multiplex PCR; TCRdb has only the in-frame clones, and not every one. The D gene and trimming were derived from the DNA, and the V and J assignments and clone size from that table. The table shows about 250,000 clones, with about 91% occurring only once. These data come from a study of blood T cell repertoires in COVID-19. Study-level information: Material from acute and convalescent COVID-19 was sourced from the United States, Italy and Spain.

The specimen sequenced was peripheral blood. The receptor's source is a woman aged 25 to 39 with COVID-19, enrolled during active disease.

CDR3 nucleotide sequence: TGCGCCAGCAGCCATCGAGCGGGTTCCGGGGAGCTGTTTTTT. It translates to CASSHRAGSGELFF. The rearrangement joins TRBV4-1 to TRBJ2-2; maybe TRBD2 (6 bases). V lost 3 bases, J lost 6 bases, and 11 bases lay in between. Germline loops: CDR1 MGHRA, CDR2 YSYEKL. The CDR3 runs to 14 residues.